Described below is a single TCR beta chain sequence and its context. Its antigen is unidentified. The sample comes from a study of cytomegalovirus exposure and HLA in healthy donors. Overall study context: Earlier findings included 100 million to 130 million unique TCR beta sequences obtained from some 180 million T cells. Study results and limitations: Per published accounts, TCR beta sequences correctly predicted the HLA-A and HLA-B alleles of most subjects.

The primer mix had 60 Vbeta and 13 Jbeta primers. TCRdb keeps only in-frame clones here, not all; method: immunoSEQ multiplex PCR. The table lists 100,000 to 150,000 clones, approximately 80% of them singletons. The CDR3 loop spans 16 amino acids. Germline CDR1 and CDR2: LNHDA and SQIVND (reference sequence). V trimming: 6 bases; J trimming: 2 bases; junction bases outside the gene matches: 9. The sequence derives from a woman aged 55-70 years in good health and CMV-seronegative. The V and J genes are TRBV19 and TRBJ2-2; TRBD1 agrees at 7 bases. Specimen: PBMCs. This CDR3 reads CASRTGFRTNTGELFF. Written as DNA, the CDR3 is TGTGCCAGTAGGACAGGGTTTCGAACCAACACCGGGGAGCTGTTTTTT.